This T cell receptor beta chain emerged from a study of blood T cell repertoires in COVID-19 (dated by TCRdb to between 2020 and 2021). As for the study more broadly: Collaborator samples came from the United States, Italy and Spain and covered acute and convalescent phases of COVID-19. HLA class I and class II types, where available, came from metadata supplied by the sample provider rather than from assay-based typing. Samples came from the ongoing ImmuneRACE study (first 160 participants) plus 1,254 subjects from 6 global collaborators. The material from the prospective study consisted of cDNA or gDNA derived from T cells, B-cell-depleted T cells, or PBMCs. A de-identified subject ID, COVID-19 status, age in years and sex were almost always included in the sample metadata. Deeply sampled blood TCRbeta repertoires from subjects exposed to, actively infected with, or recovered from COVID-19 were included in the dataset. The repertoires were released in a freely available public database intended as a resource for research on the immune response to SARS-CoV-2. Broad study findings and their caveats: The amount of clinical and demographic metadata varied by source and participant and was provided uncurated.

The immunoSEQ Assay, a bias-controlled multiplex PCR, was used to amplify TCRbeta CDR3 regions from genomic DNA. The authors' pipeline ran thus. The number of nucleated cells in each sample was estimated from the amplification of reference gene primers within the assay. To quantify the absolute abundance of each unique TCRbeta CDR3 rearrangement, sequence reads were collapsed and filtered. For each sample, productive Simpson clonality was calculated as the square root of Simpson's diversity index over productive rearrangements. TCRdb took over this immuneACCESS table, retaining in-frame rearrangements with V and J assigned. Such tables are incomplete; in checked studies, under half of the missing clones stem from an unresolved V gene, and the remainder is unexplained. V, J and clone size reflect that table, while D and trimming were determined from the DNA. The sample includes fewer than 75,000 clones, with around 84% observed a single time. The leading ten clones occupy roughly 7% of the sample.

The collaborating institutions used their own protocols to collect whole blood in K2EDTA tubes. For TCRbeta analysis, collaborator samples were shipped as frozen whole blood, as isolated PBMCs, or as DNA extracted from either sample type. The CDR3, cysteine through phenylalanine, is 15 amino acids long. The entry retains the CDR3 DNA only, 45 bases that are in frame from base 1. CDR1 is given as SGDLS and CDR2 as YYNGEE, both from the germline V gene. V ends up 0 bases short and J 8 bases short, with an unmatched junction base count of 5. In its sample, this clone was seen once. The target of this receptor is not known. No per-base quality is available; no much larger clone lies one base away.

The sequencing input was peripheral blood. This sequence was found in a man aged 45 to 65 with active COVID-19. The receptor chain draws on TRBV9 and TRBJ1-4; the central 9 bases match TRBD1. The DNA sequence follows: TGTGCCAGCAGCGTAGGGGACAGGGCACAGGAAAAACTGTTTTTT. It is translated as CASSVGDRAQEKLFF.